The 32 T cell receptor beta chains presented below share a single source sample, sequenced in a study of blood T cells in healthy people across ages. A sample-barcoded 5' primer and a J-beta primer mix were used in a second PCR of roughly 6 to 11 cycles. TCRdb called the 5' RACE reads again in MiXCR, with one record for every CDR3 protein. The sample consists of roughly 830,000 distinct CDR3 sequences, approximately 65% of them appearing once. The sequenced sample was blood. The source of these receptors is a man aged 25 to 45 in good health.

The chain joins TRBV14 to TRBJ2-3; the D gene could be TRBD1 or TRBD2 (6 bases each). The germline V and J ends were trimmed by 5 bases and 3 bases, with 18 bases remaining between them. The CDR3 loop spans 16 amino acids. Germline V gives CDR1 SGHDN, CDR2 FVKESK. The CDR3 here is CASSVNLGAGTDTQYF. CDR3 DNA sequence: TGTGCCAGCAGCGTCAATCTGGGGGCGGGAACAGATACGCAGTATTTT.

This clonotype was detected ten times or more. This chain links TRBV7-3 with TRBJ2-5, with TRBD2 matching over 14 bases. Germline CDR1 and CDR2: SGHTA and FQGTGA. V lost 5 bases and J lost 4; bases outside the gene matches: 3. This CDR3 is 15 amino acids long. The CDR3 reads CASSPGLAGGETQYF. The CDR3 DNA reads TGTGCCAGCAGCCCAGGACTAGCGGGGGGAGAGACCCAGTACTTC.

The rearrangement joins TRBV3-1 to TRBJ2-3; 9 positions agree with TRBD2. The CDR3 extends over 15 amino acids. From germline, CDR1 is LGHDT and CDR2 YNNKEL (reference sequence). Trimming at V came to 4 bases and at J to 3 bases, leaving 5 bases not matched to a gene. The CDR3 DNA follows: TGTGCCAGCAGCCGGAGGACTAGCGCGACAGATACGCAGTATTTT. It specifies CASSRRTSATDTQYF.

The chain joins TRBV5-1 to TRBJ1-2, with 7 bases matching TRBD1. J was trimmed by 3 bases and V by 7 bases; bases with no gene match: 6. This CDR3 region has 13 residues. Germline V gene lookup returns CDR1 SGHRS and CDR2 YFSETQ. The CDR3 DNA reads TGCGCCAGCTCCAGGGGGGGAGACTATGGCTACACCTTC. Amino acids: CASSRGGDYGYTF.

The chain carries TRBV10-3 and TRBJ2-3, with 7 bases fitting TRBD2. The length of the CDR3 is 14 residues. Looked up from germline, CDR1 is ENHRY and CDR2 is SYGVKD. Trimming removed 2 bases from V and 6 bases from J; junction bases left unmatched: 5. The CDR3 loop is CAISEGDYTDTQYF. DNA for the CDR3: TGTGCCATCAGTGAGGGGGACTACACGGATACGCAGTATTTT.

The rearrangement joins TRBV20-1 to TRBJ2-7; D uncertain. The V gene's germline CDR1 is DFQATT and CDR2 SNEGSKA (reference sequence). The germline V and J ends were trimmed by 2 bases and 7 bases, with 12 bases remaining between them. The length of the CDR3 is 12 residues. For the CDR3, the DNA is TGCAGTGCTAGACCTACGACTCCGGAGCAGTACTTC. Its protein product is CSARPTTPEQYF.

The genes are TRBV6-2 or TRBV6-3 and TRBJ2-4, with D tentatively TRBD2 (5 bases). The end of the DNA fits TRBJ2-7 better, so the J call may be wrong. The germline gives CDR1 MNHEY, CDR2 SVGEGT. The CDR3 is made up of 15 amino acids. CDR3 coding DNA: TGTGCCACCGCCTTAGGGCTAGCACGCTCCGCCGAGCAGTACTTC. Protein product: CATALGLARSAEQYF.

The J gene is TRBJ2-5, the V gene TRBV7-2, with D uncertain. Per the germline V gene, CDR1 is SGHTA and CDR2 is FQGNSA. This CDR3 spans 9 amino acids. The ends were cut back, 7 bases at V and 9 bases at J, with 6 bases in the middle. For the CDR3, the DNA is TGTGCCAGCATCCCGCCCCAGTACTTC. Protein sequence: CASIPPQYF.

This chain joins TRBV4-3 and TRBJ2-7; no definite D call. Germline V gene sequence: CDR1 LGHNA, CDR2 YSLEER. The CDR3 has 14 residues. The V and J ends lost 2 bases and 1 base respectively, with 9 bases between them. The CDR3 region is CASSQSDASYEQYF. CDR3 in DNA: TGCGCCAGCAGCCAATCGGACGCATCCTACGAGCAGTACTTC.

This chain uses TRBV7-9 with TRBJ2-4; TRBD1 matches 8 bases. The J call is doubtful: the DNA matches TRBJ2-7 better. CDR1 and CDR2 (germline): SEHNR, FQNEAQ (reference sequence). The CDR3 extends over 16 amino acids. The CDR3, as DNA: TGTGCCAGCAGCTCAGAAGGACAGGGACCAACCTACGAGCAGTACTTC. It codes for CASSSEGQGPTYEQYF.

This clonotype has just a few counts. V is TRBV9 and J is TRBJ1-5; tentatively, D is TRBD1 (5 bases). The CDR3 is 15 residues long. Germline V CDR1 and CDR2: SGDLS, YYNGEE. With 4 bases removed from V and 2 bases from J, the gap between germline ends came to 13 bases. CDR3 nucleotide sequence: TGTGCCAGCAGCAGGCAGGGTGAAGGCAATCAGCCCCAGCATTTT. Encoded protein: CASSRQGEGNQPQHF.

DNA for the CDR3: TGTGCCAGCAGCCCTTCAGGGGGCCTCAGCTACACCTTC. Translated: CASSPSGGLSYTF. V usage is TRBV6-6 and J usage is TRBJ1-2; 8 bases are a match to TRBD1. The CDR3 is 13 residues long. Trimming took 6 bases from V and 9 from J; bases not matched to a gene: 9. Germline assignment: CDR1 MNHNY and CDR2 SVGAGI (reference sequence).

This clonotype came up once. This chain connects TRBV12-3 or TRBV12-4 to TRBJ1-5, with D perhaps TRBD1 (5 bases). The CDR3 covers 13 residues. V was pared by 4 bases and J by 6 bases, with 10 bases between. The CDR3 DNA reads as TGTGCCAGCAGTTCACAGGTCTCTCAGCCCCAGCATTTT. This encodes CASSSQVSQPQHF.

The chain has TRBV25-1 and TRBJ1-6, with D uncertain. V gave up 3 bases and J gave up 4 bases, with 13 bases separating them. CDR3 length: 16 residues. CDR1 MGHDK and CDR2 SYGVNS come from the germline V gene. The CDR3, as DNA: TGTGCCAGCAGTGATTGGGCCCGGGAGTATAATTCACCCCTCCACTTT. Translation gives CASSDWAREYNSPLHF. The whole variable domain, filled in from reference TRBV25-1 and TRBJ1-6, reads EADIYQTPRYLVIGTGKKITLECSQTMGHDKMYWYQQDPGMELHLIHYSYGVNSTEKGDLSSESTVSRIRTEHFPLTLESARPSHTSQYLCASSDWAREYNSPLHFGNGTRLTVT.

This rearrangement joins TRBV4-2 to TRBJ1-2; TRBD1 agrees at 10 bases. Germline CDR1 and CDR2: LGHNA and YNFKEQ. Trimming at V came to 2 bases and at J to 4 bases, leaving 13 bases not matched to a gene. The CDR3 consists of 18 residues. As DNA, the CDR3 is TGTGCCAGCAGCCAAAGTTCCCGGGACAGGGGTGGGAGCTATGGCTACACCTTC. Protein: CASSQSSRDRGGSYGYTF.

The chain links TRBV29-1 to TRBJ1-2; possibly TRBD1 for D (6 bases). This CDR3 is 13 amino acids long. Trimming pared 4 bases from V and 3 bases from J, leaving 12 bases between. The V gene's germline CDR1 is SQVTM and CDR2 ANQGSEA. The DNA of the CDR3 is TGCAGCGTTGGAGAGGGGGGGGACTATGGCTACACCTTC. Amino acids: CSVGEGGDYGYTF.

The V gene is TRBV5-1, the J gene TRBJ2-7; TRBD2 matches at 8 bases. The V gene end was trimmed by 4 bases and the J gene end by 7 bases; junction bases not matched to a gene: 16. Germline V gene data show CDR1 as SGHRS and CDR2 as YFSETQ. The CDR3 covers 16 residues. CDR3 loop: CASSLSPTGGLEEQYF. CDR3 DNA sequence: TGCGCCAGCAGCCTGAGCCCCACCGGGGGACTAGAAGAGCAGTACTTC.

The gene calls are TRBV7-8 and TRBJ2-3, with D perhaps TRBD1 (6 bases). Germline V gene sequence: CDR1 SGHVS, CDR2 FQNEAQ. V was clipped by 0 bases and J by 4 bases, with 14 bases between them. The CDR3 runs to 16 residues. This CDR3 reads CASSLARAGVADTQYF. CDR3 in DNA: TGTGCCAGCAGCTTAGCGAGGGCAGGGGTCGCAGATACGCAGTATTTT.

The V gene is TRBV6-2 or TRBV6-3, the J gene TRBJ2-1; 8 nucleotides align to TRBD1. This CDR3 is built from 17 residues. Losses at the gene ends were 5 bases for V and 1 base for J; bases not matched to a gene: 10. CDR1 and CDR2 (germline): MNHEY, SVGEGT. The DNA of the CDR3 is TGTGCCAGCAGTCCCAGGGGGCAGGGGAAGTCCTACAATGAGCAGTTCTTC. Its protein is CASSPRGQGKSYNEQFF.

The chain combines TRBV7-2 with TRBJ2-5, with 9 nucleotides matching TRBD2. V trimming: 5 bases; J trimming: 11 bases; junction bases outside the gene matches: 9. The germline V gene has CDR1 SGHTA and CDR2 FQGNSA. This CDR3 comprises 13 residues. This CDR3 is CASSLSGGEEQYF. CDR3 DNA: TGTGCCAGCAGCCTTAGCGGGGGCGAGGAGCAGTACTTC.

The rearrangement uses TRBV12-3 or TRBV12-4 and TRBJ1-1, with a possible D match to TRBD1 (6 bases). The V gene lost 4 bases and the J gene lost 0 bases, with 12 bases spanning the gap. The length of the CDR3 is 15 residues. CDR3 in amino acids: CASSSRYRVNTEAFF. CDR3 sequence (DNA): TGTGCCAGCAGTTCGCGCTACAGGGTGAACACTGAAGCTTTCTTT.

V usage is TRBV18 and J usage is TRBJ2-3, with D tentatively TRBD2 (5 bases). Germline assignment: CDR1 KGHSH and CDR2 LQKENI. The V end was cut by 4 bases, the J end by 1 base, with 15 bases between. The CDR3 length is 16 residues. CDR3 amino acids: CASSLSPGLGTDTQYF. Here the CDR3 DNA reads TGTGCCAGCTCACTTTCACCCGGACTCGGCACAGATACGCAGTATTTT.

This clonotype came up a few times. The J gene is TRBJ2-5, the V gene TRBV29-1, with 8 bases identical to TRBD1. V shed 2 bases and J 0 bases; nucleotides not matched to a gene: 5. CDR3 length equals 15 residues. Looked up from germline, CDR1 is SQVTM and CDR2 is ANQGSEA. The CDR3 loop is CSVEPGQAYQETQYF. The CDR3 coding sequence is TGCAGCGTTGAACCGGGACAGGCGTACCAAGAGACCCAGTACTTC.

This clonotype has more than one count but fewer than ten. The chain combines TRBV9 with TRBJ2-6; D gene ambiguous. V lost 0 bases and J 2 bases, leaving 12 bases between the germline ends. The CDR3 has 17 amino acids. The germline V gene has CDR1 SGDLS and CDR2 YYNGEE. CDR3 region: CASSVGDGPPGANVLTF. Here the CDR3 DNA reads TGTGCCAGCAGCGTAGGAGACGGCCCGCCTGGGGCCAACGTCCTGACTTTC.

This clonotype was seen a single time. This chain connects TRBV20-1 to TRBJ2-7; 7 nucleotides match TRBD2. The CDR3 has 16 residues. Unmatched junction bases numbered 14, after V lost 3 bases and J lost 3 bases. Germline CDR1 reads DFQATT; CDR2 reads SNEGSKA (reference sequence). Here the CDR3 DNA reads TGCAGTGCTAGTTTGGGCGGGGGTGATCGCTTCTACGAGCAGTACTTC. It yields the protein CSASLGGGDRFYEQYF.

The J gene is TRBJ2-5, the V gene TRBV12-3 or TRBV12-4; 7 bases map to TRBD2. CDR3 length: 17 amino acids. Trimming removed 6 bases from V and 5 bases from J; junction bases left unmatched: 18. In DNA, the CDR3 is TGTGCCAGCAGCCTAAGCATGGGGACTATCCTCGGGGAGACCCAGTACTTC. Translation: CASSLSMGTILGETQYF.

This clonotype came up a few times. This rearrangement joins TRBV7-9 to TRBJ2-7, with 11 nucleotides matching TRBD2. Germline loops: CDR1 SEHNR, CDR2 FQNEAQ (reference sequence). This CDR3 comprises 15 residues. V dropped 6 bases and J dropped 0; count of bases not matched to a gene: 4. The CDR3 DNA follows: TGTGCCAGCAGTGAAACTAGCGGGGGCTCCTACGAGCAGTACTTC. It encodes CASSETSGGSYEQYF.

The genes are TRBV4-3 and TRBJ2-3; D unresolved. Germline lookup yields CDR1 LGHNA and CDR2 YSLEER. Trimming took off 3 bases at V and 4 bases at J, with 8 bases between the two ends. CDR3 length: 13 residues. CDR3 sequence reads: CASSQGRPDTQYF. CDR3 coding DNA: TGCGCCAGCAGCCAGGGCAGACCAGATACGCAGTATTTT.

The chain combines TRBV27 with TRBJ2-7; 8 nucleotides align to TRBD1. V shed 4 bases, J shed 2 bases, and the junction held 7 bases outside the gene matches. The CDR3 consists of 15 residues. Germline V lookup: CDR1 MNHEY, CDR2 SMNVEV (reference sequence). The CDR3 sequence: CASSWTGSLTYEQYF. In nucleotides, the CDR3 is TGTGCCAGCAGTTGGACAGGGTCTCTCACCTACGAGCAGTACTTC.

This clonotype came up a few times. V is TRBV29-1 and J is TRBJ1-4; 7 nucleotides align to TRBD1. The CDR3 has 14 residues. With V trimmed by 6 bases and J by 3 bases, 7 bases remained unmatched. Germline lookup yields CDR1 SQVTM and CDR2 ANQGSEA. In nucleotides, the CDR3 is TGCAGCGTCGGCGACAGGGATGCTAATGAAAAACTGTTTTTT. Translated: CSVGDRDANEKLFF.

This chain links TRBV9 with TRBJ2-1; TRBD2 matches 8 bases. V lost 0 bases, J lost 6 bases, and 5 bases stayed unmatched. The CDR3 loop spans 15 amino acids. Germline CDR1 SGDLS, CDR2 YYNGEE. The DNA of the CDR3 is TGTGCCAGCAGCGTAGTTGGGACTAGTGTCAATGAGCAGTTCTTC. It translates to CASSVVGTSVNEQFF.

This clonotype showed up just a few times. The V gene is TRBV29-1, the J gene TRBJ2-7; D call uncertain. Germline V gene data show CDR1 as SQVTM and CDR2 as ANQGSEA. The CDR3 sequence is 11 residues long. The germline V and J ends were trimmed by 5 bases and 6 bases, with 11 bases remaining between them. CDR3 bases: TGCAGCGTTATTGAGGCCGGCGAGCAGTACTTC. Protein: CSVIEAGEQYF.